One sample yielded the 7 T cell receptor beta chains listed below, sequenced in a study of blood T cell repertoires in COVID-19 (dated by TCRdb to 2020 to 2022). The library was obtained by the immunoSEQ multiplex PCR assay. TCRdb mirrors the immuneACCESS table, restricted to in-frame sequences. Some clones are absent from its copies; in checked studies, under half trace to an unresolved V gene, and the reason for the others is unknown. The sample yields 250,000 to 350,000 clones; about nine tenths were counted once. The biggest ten clones account for 2% to 3% of the sample. What was sequenced was peripheral blood. Every receptor here comes from a man younger than 30 with active or convalescent COVID-19.

The chain couples TRBV6-2 or TRBV6-3 to TRBJ1-6, with 7 positions matching TRBD1. After removal of 5 bases from V and 9 bases from J, the junction contained 1 base not matched to a gene. The CDR3 sequence is 12 residues long. Germline V lookup: CDR1 MNHEY, CDR2 SVGEGT. In nucleotides, the CDR3 is TGTGCCAGCAGTCGACAGGGTTCACCCCTCCACTTT. It encodes CASSRQGSPLHF.

The chain employs TRBV28 and TRBJ2-2, with 7 positions matching TRBD1. Losses at the gene ends were 6 bases for V and 6 bases for J; bases not matched to a gene: 7. The germline CDR1 and CDR2 sequences are MDHEN and SYDVKM. This CDR3 comprises 14 residues. CDR3 residues: CASSVHRGAGELFF. The CDR3 nucleotides are TGTGCCAGCAGCGTTCACAGGGGCGCCGGGGAGCTGTTTTTT.

This clone was recorded once. The chain couples TRBV2 to TRBJ2-4; D remains ambiguous. This CDR3 region has 15 residues. V shed 3 bases and J shed 0 bases, with 9 bases lying between them. Germline CDR1 SNHLY, CDR2 FYNNEI. The DNA of the CDR3 is TGTGCCAGCAGTGAGGAGTATCTAGCCAAAAACATTCAGTACTTC. Its protein product is CASSEEYLAKNIQYF.

CDR3 region: CASSDYRGGNTEAFF. CDR3 nucleotides: TGTGCCAGTAGCGATTACAGGGGAGGGAACACTGAAGCTTTCTTT. V usage is TRBV19 and J usage is TRBJ1-1, with 7 bases matching TRBD1. The J segment lost 1 base and the V segment lost 6 bases, leaving 8 bases of the junction unmatched. Germline CDR1 and CDR2: LNHDA and SQIVND (reference sequence). The CDR3 covers 15 residues.

V usage is TRBV5-4 and J usage is TRBJ2-1, with 12 bases lining up with TRBD2. CDR3 size: 16 residues. In germline, CDR1 is SGHNT, CDR2 YYREEE (reference sequence). V shed 6 bases, J shed 2 bases, and the junction held 6 bases outside the gene matches. The CDR3 here is CASKLAGGRAYNEQFF. Written as DNA, the CDR3 is TGTGCCAGCAAACTAGCGGGGGGACGTGCCTACAATGAGCAGTTCTTC. Full variable domain (outside the CDR3, taken from reference TRBV5-4 and TRBJ2-1): ETGVTQSPTHLIKTRGQQVTLRCSSQSGHNTVSWYQQALGQGPQFIFQYYREEENGRGNFPPRFSGLQFPNYSSELNVNALELDDSALYLCASKLAGGRAYNEQFFGPGTRLTVL.

This chain links TRBV10-3 with TRBJ2-1; 7 bases map to TRBD2. Germline V CDR1 and CDR2: ENHRY, SYGVKD. The CDR3 spans 12 residues. Trimming at V came to 9 bases and at J to 7 bases, leaving 6 bases not matched to a gene. The CDR3 DNA follows: TGTGCCATTGGAACGGGGGGAAATGAGCAGTTCTTC. It is translated as CAIGTGGNEQFF.

The CDR3 loop reads CATSRVGSVPDTQYF. The CDR3 DNA is TGTGCCACCAGCAGAGTAGGTAGCGTCCCAGATACGCAGTATTTT. This chain uses TRBV15 with TRBJ2-3; perhaps TRBD2 as D (5 bases). V was cut by 1 base and J by 4 bases, with 12 bases left in between. The germline gives CDR1 LNHNV, CDR2 YYDKDF (reference sequence). CDR3 length: 15 amino acids.